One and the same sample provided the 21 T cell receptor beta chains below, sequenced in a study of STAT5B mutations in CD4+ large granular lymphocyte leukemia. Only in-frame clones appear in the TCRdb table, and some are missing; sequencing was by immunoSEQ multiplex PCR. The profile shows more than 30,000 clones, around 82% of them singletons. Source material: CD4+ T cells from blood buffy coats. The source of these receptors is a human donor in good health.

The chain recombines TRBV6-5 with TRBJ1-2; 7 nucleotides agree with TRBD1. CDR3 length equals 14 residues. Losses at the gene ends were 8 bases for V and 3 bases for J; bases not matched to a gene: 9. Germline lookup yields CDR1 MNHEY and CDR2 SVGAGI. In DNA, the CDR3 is TGTGCCAGCGGATGGGCAGGGGGGCACTATGGCTACACCTTC. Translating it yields CASGWAGGHYGYTF.

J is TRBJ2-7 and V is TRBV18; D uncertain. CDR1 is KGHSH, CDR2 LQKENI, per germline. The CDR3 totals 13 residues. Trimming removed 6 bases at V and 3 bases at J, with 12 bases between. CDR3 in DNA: TGTGCCAGCTCCCAAGGCTTCAGCTACGAGCAGTACTTC. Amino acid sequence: CASSQGFSYEQYF.

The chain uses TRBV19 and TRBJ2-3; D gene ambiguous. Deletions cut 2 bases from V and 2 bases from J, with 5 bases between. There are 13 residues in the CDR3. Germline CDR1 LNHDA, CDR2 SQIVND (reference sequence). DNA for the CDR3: TGTGCCAGTAGTATACCGAACACAGATACGCAGTATTTT. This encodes CASSIPNTDTQYF.

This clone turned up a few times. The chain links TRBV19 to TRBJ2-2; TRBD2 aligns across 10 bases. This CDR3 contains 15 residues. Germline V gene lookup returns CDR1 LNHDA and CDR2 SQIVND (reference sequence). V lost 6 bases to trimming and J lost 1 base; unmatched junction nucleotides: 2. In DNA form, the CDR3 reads TGTGCCAGTAGCCCTAGCGGGAGGAACACCGGGGAGCTGTTTTTT. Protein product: CASSPSGRNTGELFF.

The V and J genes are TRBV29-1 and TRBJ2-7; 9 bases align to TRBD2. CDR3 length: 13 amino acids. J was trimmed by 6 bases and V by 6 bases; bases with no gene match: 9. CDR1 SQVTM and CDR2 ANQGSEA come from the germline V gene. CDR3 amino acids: CSVLALAGSEQYF. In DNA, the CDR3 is TGCAGCGTCCTGGCGCTAGCGGGAAGCGAGCAGTACTTC.

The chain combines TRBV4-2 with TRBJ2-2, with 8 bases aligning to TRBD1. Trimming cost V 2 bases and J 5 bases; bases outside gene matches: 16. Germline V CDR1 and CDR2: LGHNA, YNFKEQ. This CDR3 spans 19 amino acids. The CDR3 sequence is CASSQQSEYGQGGTGELFF. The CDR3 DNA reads TGTGCCAGCAGCCAACAGTCAGAGTACGGACAGGGAGGAACCGGGGAGCTGTTTTTT.

The CDR3 sequence: CASSARQNSPLHF. Here the CDR3 DNA reads TGTGCCAGCAGCGCCCGACAGAATTCACCCCTCCACTTT. V is TRBV7-6 and J is TRBJ1-6, with a weak D call TRBD1 (5 bases). The CDR3 is 13 residues long. The V and J ends lost 5 bases and 7 bases respectively, with 9 bases between them. The germline CDR1 and CDR2 sequences are SGHVS and FNYEAQ.

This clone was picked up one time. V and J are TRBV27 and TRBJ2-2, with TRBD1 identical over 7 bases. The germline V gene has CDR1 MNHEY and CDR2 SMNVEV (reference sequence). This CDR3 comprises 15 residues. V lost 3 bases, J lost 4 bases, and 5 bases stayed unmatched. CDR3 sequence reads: CASSFTGAPTGELFF. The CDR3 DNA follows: TGTGCCAGCAGTTTTACAGGGGCCCCCACCGGGGAGCTGTTTTTT.

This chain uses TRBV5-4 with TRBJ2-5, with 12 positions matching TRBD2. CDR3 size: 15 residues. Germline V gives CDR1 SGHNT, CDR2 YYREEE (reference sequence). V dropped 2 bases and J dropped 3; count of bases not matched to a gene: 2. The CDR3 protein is CASSFLAGGKETQYF. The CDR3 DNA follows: TGTGCCAGCAGCTTCCTAGCGGGGGGGAAAGAGACCCAGTACTTC.

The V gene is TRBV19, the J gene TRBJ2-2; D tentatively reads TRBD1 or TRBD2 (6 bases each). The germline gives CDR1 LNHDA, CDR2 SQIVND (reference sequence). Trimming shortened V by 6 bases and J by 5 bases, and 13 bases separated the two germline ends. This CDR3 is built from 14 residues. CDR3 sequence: CASSGGGKTGELFF. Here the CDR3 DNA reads TGTGCCAGTAGCGGAGGGGGAAAAACCGGGGAGCTGTTTTTT. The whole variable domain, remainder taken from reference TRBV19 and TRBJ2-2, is DGGITQSPKYLFRKEGQNVTLSCEQNLNHDAMYWYRQDPGQGLRLIYYSQIVNDFQKGDIAEGYSVSREKKESFPLTVTSAQKNPTAFYLCASSGGGKTGELFFGEGSRLTVL.

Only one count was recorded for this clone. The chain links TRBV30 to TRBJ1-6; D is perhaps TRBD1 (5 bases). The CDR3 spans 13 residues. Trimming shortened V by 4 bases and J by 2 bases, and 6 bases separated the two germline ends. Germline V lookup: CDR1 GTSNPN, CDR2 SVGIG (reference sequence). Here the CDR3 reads CAWMTAYNSPLHF. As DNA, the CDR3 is TGTGCCTGGATGACAGCCTATAATTCACCCCTCCACTTT.

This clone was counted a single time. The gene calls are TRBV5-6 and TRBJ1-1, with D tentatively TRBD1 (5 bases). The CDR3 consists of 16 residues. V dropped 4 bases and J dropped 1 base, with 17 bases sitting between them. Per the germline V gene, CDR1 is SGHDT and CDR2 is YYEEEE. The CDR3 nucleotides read TGTGCCAGCAGCCCCCGGGGCAGGCCTAAGAACACTGAAGCTTTCTTT. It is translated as CASSPRGRPKNTEAFF. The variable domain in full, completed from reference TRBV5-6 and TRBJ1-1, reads DAGVTQSPTHLIKTRGQQVTLRCSPKSGHDTVSWYQQALGQGPQFIFQYYEEEERQRGNFPDRFSGHQFPNYSSELNVNALLLGDSALYLCASSPRGRPKNTEAFFGQGTRLTVV.

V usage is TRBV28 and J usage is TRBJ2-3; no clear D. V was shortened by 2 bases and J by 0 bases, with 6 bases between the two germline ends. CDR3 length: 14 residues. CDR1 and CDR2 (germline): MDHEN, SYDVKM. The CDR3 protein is CASSLIASTDTQYF. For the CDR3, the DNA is TGTGCCAGCAGTTTAATAGCTAGCACAGATACGCAGTATTTT.

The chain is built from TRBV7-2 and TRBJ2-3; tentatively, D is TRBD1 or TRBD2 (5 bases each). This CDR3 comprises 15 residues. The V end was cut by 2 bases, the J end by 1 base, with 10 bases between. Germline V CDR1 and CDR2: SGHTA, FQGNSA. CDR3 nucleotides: TGTGCCAGCAGCTTACGCAGGGACGGCACAGATACGCAGTATTTT. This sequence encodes CASSLRRDGTDTQYF.

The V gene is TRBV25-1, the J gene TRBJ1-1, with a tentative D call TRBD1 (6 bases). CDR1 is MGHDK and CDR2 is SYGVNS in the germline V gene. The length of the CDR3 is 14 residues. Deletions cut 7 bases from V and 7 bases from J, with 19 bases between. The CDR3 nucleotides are TGTGCCAGCACGTCTACCAGCAGGGGACTTGAAGCTTTCTTT. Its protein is CASTSTSRGLEAFF. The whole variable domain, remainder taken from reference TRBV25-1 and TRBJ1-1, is EADIYQTPRYLVIGTGKKITLECSQTMGHDKMYWYQQDPGMELHLIHYSYGVNSTEKGDLSSESTVSRIRTEHFPLTLESARPSHTSQYLCASTSTSRGLEAFFGQGTRLTVV.

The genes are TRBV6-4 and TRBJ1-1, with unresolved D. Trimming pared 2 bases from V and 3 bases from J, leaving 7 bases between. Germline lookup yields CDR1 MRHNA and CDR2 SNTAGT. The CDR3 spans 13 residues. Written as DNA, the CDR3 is TGTGCCAGCAGTGACAGGCAGGACACTGAAGCTTTCTTT. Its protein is CASSDRQDTEAFF.

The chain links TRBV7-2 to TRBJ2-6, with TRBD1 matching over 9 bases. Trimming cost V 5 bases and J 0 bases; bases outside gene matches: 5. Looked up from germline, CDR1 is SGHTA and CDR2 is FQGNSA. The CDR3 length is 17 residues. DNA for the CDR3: TGTGCCAGCAGCCCGACAGGGGGGAGCTCTGGGGCCAACGTCCTGACTTTC. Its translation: CASSPTGGSSGANVLTF. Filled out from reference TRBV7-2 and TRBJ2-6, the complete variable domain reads GAGVSQSPSNKVTEKGKDVELRCDPISGHTALYWYRQSLGQGLEFLIYFQGNSAPDKSGLPSDRFSAERTGGSVSTLTIQRTQQEDSAVYLCASSPTGGSSGANVLTFGAGSRLTVL.

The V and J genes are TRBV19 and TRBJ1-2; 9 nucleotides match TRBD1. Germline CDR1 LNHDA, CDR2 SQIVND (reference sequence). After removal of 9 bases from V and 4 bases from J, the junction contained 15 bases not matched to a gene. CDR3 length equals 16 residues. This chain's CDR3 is CASTPAGTGIPYGYTF. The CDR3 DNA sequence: TGTGCCAGCACCCCCGCCGGGACAGGGATCCCCTATGGCTACACCTTC. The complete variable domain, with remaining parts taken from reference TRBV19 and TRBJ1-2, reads DGGITQSPKYLFRKEGQNVTLSCEQNLNHDAMYWYRQDPGQGLRLIYYSQIVNDFQKGDIAEGYSVSREKKESFPLTVTSAQKNPTAFYLCASTPAGTGIPYGYTFGSGTRLTVV.

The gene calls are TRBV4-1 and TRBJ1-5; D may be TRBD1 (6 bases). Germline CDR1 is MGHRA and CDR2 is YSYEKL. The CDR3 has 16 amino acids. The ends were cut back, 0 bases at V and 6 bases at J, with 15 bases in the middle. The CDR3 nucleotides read TGCGCCAGCAGCCAAGACCCCAACAGGGCTGCTCAGCCCCAGCATTTT. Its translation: CASSQDPNRAAQPQHF.

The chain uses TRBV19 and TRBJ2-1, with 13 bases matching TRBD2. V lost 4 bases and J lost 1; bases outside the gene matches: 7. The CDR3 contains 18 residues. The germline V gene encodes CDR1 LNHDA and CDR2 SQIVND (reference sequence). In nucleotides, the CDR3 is TGTGCCAGTAGTAAAGGACTAGCGGGAGTTAGGTCCTACAATGAGCAGTTCTTC. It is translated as CASSKGLAGVRSYNEQFF.

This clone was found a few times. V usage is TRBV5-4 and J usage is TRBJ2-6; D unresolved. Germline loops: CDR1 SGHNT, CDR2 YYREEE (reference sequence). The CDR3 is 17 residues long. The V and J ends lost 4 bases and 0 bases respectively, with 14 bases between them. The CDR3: CASSGVRSSSGANVLTF. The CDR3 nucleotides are TGTGCCAGCAGCGGGGTACGGTCAAGCTCTGGGGCCAACGTCCTGACTTTC.